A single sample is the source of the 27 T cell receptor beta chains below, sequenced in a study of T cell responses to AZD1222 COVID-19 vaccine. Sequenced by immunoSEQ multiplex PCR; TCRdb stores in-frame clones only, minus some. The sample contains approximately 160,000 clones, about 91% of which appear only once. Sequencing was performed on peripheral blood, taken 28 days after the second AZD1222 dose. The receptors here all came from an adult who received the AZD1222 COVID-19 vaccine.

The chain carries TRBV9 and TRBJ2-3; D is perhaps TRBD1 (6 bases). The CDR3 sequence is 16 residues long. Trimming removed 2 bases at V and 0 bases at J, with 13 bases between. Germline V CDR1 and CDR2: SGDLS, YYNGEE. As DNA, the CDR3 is TGTGCCAGCAGCGTGGTCGGACAGACTAGCACAGATACGCAGTATTTT. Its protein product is CASSVVGQTSTDTQYF.

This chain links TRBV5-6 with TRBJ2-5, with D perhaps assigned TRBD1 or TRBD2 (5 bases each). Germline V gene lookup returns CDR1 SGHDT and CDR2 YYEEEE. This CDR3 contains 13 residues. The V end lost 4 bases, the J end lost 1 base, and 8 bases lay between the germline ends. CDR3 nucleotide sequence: TGTGCCAGCAGCCCGGGGCTCCAAGAGACCCAGTACTTC. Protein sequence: CASSPGLQETQYF.

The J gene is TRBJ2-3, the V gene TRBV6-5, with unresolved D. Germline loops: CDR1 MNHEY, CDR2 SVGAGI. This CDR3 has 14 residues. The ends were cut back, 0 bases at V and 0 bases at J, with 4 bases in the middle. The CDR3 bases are TGTGCCAGCAGTTACTCACGTAGCACAGATACGCAGTATTTT. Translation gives CASSYSRSTDTQYF.

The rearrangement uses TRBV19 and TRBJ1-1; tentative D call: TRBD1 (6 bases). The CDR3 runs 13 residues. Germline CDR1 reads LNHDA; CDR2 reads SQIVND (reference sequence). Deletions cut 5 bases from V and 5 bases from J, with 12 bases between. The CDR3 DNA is TGTGCCAGTAGTTCCGTTGACAGGACTGAAGCTTTCTTT. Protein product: CASSSVDRTEAFF.

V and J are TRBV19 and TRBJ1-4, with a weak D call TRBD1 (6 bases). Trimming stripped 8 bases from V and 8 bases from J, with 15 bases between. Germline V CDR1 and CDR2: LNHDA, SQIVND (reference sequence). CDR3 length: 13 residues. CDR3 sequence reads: CASATGHLEKLFF. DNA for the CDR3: TGTGCCAGTGCTACGGGACATTTAGAAAAACTGTTTTTT.

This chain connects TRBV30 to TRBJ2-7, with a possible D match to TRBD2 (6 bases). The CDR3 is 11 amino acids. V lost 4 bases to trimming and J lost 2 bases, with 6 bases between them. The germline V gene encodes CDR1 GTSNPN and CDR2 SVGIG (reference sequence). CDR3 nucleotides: TGTGCCTGGACGGGGGCCTACGAGCAGTACTTC. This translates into CAWTGAYEQYF.

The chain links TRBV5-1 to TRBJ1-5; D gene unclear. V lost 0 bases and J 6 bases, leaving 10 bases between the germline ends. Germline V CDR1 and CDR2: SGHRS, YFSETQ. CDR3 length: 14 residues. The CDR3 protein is CASSLALGSQPQHF. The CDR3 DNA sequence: TGCGCCAGCAGCTTGGCCTTAGGCAGTCAGCCCCAGCATTTT.

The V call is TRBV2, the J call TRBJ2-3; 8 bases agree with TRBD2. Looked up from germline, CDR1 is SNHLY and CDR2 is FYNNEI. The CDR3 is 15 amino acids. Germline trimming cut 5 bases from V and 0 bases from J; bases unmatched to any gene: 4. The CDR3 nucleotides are TGTGCCAGCAGTTACGAGCGGGGGAGCACAGATACGCAGTATTTT. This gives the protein CASSYERGSTDTQYF.

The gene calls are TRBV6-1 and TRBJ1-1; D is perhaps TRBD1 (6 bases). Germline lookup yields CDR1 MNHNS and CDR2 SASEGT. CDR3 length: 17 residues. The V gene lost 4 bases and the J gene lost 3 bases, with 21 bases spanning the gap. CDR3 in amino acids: CASSGGYRVLGDTEAFF. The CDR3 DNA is TGTGCCAGCAGTGGAGGCTACAGGGTTTTAGGTGACACTGAAGCTTTCTTT.

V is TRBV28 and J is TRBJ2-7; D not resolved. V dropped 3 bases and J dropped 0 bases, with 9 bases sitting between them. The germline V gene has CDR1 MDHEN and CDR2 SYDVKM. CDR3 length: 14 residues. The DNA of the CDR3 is TGTGCCAGCAGTTTGGGTGGGTTCTCCTACGAGCAGTACTTC. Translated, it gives CASSLGGFSYEQYF. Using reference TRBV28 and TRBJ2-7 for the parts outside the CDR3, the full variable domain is DVKVTQSSRYLVKRTGEKVFLECVQDMDHENMFWYRQDPGLGLRLIYFSYDVKMKEKGDIPEGYSVSREKKERFSLILESASTNQTSMYLCASSLGGFSYEQYFGPGTRLTVT.

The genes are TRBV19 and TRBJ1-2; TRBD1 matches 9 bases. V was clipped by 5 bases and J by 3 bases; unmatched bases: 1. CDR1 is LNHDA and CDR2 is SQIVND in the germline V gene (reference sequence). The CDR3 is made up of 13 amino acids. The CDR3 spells CASSGQGHYGYTF. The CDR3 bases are TGTGCCAGTAGTGGACAGGGGCACTATGGCTACACCTTC.

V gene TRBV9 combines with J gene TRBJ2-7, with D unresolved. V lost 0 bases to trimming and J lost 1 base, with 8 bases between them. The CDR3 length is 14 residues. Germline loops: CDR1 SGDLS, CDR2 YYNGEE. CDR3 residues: CASSVDGASYEQYF. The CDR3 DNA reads TGTGCCAGCAGCGTAGACGGCGCGTCCTACGAGCAGTACTTC.

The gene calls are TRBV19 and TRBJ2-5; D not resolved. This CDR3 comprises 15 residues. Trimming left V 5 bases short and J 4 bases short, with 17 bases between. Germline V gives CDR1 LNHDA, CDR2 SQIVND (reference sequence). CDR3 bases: TGTGCCAGTAGTTCGTACATAGGACCGGGAGAGACCCAGTACTTC. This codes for CASSSYIGPGETQYF.

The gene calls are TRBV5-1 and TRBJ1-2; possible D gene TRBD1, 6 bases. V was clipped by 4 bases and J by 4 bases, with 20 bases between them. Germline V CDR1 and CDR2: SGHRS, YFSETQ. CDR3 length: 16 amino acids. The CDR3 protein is CASSPQPTGLSYGYTF. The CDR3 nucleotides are TGCGCCAGCAGCCCGCAACCCACAGGGCTGTCCTATGGCTACACCTTC.

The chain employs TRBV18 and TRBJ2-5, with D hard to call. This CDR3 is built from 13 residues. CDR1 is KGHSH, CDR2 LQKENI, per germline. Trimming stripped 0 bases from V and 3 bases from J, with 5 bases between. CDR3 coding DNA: TGTGCCAGCTCACCACCGGCGGAAGAGACCCAGTACTTC. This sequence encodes CASSPPAEETQYF. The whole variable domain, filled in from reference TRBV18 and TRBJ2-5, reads NAGVMQNPRHLVRRRGQEARLRCSPMKGHSHVYWYRQLPEEGLKFMVYLQKENIIDESGMPKERFSAEFPKEGPSILRIQQVVRGDSAAYFCASSPPAEETQYFGPGTRLLVL.

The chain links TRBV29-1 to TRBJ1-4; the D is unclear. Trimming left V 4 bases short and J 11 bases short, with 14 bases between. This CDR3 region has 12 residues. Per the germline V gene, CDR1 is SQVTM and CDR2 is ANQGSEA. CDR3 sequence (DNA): TGCAGCGTTGGAGGGTCGCCGGGGAAACTGTTTTTT. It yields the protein CSVGGSPGKLFF.

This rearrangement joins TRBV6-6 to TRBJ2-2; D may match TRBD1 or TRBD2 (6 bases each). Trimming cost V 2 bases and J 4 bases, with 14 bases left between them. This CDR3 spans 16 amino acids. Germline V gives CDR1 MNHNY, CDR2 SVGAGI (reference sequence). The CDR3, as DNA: TGTGCCAGCAGTTACCCCCCGGGGGCCGTCACCGGGGAGCTGTTTTTT. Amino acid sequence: CASSYPPGAVTGELFF.

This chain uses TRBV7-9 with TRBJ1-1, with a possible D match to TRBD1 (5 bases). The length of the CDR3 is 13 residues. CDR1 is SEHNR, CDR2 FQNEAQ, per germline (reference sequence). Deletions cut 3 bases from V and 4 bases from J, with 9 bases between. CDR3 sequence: CASSLARGTEAFF. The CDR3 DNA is TGTGCCAGCAGCTTGGCTAGGGGCACTGAAGCTTTCTTT.

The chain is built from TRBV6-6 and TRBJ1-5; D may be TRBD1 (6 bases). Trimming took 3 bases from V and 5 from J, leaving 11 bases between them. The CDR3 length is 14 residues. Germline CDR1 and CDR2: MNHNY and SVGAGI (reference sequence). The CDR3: CASSYLRGDQPQHF. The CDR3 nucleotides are TGTGCCAGCAGTTATCTGAGGGGGGATCAGCCCCAGCATTTT.

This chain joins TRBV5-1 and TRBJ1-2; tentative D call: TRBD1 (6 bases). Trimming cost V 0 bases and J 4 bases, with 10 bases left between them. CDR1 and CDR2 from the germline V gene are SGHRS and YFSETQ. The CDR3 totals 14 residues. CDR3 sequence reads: CASSLEGGLYGYTF. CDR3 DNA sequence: TGCGCCAGCAGCTTGGAAGGGGGACTCTATGGCTACACCTTC.

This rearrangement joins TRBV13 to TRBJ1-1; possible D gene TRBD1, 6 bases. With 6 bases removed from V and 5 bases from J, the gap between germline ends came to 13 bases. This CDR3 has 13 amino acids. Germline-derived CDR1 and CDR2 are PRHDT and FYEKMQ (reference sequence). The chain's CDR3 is CASSIGGRTEAFF. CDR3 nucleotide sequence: TGTGCCAGCAGTATAGGGGGAAGGACTGAAGCTTTCTTT.

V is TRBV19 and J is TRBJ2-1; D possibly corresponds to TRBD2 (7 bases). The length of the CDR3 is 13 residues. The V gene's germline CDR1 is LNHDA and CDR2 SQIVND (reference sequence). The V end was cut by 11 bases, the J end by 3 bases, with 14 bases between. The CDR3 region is CALGGGHYNEQFF. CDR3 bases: TGTGCCCTAGGGGGGGGGCACTACAATGAGCAGTTCTTC.

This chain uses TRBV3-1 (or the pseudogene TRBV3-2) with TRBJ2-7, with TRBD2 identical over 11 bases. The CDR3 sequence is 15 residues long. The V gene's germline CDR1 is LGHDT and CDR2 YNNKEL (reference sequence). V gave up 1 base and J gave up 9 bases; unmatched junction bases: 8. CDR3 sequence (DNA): TGTGCCAGCAGCCAAGTTACTAGCGGGGGTGCGGGGCAGTACTTC. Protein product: CASSQVTSGGAGQYF.

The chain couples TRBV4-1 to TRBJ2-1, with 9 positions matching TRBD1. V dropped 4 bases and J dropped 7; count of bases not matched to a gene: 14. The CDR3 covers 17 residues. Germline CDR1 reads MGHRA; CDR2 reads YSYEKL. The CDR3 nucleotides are TGCGCCAGCAGCCGCCTCCCGGTGGGGACAGGGTTGAATGAGCAGTTCTTC. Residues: CASSRLPVGTGLNEQFF.

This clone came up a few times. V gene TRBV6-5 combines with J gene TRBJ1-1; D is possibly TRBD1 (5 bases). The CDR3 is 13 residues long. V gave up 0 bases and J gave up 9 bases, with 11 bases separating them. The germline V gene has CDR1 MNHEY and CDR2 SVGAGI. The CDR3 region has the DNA TGTGCCAGCAGTTACTCGAATGGGGCGCAAGCTTTCTTT. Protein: CASSYSNGAQAFF.

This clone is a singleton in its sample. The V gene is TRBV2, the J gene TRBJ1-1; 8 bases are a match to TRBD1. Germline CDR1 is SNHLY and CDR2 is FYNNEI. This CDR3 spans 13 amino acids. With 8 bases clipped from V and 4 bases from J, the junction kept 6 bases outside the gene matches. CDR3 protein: CASADRGGTEAFF. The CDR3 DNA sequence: TGTGCCAGCGCCGACAGGGGAGGCACTGAAGCTTTCTTT.

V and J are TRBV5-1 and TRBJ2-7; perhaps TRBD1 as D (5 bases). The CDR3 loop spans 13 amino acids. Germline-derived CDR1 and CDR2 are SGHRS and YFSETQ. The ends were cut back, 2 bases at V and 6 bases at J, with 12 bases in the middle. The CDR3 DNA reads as TGCGCCAGCAGCTTCCGCAGGGAAAGCGAGCAGTACTTC. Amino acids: CASSFRRESEQYF.